One sample yielded the 7 T cell receptor beta chains listed below, sequenced in a study of cytomegalovirus exposure and HLA in healthy donors. A multiplex PCR was run with 60 Vbeta primers and 13 Jbeta primers. Measured with immunoSEQ multiplex PCR; TCRdb has only the in-frame clones, and not every one. The sample comprises about 150,000 clones, approximately 80% of which are singletons, and 1.3% to 1.5% rests with the top ten. The material sequenced was PBMCs. The receptors shown here come from a woman in her thirties or forties in good health and CMV-seronegative.

J is TRBJ2-5 and V is TRBV18; D not certain. V lost 0 bases to trimming and J lost 11 bases, with 13 bases between them. The CDR3 consists of 13 residues. Germline assignment: CDR1 KGHSH and CDR2 LQKENI. The CDR3 is CASSPPLLSSQYF. The CDR3 DNA reads as TGTGCCAGCTCACCACCCTTACTATCTTCGCAGTACTTC.

The genes are TRBV28 and TRBJ2-3; TRBD2 aligns across 13 bases. CDR3 size: 15 residues. Germline V gene sequence: CDR1 MDHEN, CDR2 SYDVKM. J gave up 6 bases and V 5 bases, and 5 bases lay outside the gene matches. The CDR3 DNA sequence: TGTGCCAGCAGTCAACTAGCGGGGGGGGAGGATACGCAGTATTTT. Translation: CASSQLAGGEDTQYF.

About this clone itself: Other DNA variants within this sample encode the same CDR3. V is TRBV5-6 and J is TRBJ1-2; 9 bases agree with TRBD1. This CDR3 is built from 13 residues. The V gene's germline CDR1 is SGHDT and CDR2 YYEEEE. V dropped 4 bases and J dropped 7; count of bases not matched to a gene: 5. The DNA for the CDR3 is TGTGCCAGCAGCCCGGGACAGGGATTTGGCTACACCTTC. Residues: CASSPGQGFGYTF.

The V gene is TRBV18, the J gene TRBJ1-2, with 8 bases lining up with TRBD1. V dropped 3 bases and J dropped 3; count of bases not matched to a gene: 9. The CDR3 has 16 residues. Germline CDR1 is KGHSH and CDR2 is LQKENI. CDR3: CASSPLAGQVYYGYTF. In DNA, the CDR3 is TGTGCCAGCTCACCTCTAGCGGGACAGGTATACTATGGCTACACCTTC.

This clone was observed a single time. This chain joins TRBV6-5 and TRBJ2-2; 8 nucleotides line up with TRBD2. Germline CDR1 MNHEY, CDR2 SVGAGI. This CDR3 is built from 15 residues. Trimming took 6 bases from V and 5 from J; bases not matched to a gene: 8. The CDR3 coding sequence is TGTGCCAGCAGGGGAACTAGCGGACTAACCGGGGAGCTGTTTTTT. This gives the protein CASRGTSGLTGELFF.

This chain joins TRBV6-5 and TRBJ1-2, with 8 bases matching TRBD1. This CDR3 has 14 residues. V was pared by 4 bases and J by 4 bases, with 5 bases of the junction left unmatched. Germline V CDR1 and CDR2: MNHEY, SVGAGI. The CDR3 region is CASSLDRAAYGYTF. For the CDR3, the DNA is TGTGCCAGCAGTTTGGACAGGGCGGCCTATGGCTACACCTTC.

This clone was detected a few times. The J gene is TRBJ2-7, the V gene TRBV5-4; D call uncertain. This CDR3 spans 14 amino acids. V was clipped by 3 bases and J by 1 base, with 11 bases between them. CDR1 is SGHNT and CDR2 is YYREEE in the germline V gene (reference sequence). The CDR3 region is CASSSPSVSYEQYF. The CDR3 bases are TGTGCCAGCAGCTCCCCCTCAGTTTCCTACGAGCAGTACTTC.